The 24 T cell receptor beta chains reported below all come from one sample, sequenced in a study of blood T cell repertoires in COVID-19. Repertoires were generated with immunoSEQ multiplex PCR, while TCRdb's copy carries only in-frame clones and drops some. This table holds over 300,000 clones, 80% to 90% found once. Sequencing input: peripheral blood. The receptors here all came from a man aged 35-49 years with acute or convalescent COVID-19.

The CDR3 region is CASSGEPTPTDTQYF. CDR3 DNA: TGTGCCAGCAGCGGCGAGCCTACGCCCACAGATACGCAGTATTTT. The chain couples TRBV9 to TRBJ2-3, with D uncertain. Trimming left V 3 bases short and J 2 bases short, with 13 bases between. The length of the CDR3 is 15 residues. Per germline, CDR1 SGDLS and CDR2 YYNGEE.

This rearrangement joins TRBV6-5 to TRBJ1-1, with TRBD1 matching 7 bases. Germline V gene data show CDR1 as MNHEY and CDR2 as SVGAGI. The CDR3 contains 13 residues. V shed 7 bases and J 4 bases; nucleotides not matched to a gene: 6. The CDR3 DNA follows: TGTGCCAGCATGGGACAGTGGGGCACTGAAGCTTTCTTT. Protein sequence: CASMGQWGTEAFF.

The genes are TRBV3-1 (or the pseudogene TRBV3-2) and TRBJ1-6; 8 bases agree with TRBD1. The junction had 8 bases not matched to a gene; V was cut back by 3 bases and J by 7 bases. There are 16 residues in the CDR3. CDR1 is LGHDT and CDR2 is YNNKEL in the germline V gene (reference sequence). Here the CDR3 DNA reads TGTGCCAGCAGCCATCCGCGGACAGGGCGAAATTCACCCCTCCACTTT. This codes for CASSHPRTGRNSPLHF.

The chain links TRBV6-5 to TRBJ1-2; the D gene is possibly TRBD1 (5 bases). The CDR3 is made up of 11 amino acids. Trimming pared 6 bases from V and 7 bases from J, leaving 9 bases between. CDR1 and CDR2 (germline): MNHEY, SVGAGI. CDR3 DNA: TGTGCCAGCAGGGGGACTAGTGGCTACACCTTC. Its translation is CASRGTSGYTF.

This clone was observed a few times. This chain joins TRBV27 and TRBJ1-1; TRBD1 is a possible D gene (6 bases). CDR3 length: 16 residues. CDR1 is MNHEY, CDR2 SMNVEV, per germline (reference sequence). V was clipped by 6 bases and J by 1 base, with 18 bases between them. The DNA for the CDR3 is TGTGCCAGCAGGTCCTCAGGGGTCAGGGGGAACACTGAAGCTTTCTTT. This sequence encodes CASRSSGVRGNTEAFF.

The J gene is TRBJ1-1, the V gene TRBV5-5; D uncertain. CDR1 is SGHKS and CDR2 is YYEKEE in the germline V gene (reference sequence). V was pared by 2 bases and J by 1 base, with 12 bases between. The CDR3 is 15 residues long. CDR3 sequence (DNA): TGTGCCAGCAGCTTTTCCCGCCGGGAGAACACTGAAGCTTTCTTT. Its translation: CASSFSRRENTEAFF.

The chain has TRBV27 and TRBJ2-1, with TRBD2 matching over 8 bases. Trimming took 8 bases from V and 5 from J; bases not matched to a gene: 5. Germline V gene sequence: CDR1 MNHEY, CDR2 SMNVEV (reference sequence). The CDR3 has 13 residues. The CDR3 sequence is CASWGLVNNEQFF. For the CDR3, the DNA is TGTGCCAGCTGGGGACTAGTGAACAATGAGCAGTTCTTC.

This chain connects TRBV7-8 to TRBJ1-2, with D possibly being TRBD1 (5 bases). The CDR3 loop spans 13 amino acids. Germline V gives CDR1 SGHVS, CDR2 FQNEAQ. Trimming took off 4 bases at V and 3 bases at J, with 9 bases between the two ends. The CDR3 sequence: CASSSDSYYGYTF. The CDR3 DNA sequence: TGTGCCAGCAGCTCCGACAGCTACTATGGCTACACCTTC. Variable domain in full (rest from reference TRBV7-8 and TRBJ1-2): GAGVSQSPRYKVAKRGQDVALRCDPISGHVSLFWYQQALGQGPEFLTYFQNEAQLDKSGLPSDRFFAERPEGSVSTLKIQRTQQEDSAVYLCASSSDSYYGYTFGSGTRLTVV.

The CDR3, as DNA: TGCGCCAGCAGCCCCCCTCTAGGGACTAGCTCCTTATCTGGGGCCAACGTCCTGACTTTC. As protein: CASSPPLGTSSLSGANVLTF. The rearrangement links TRBV5-1 to TRBJ2-6; the match to TRBD2 covers 9 bases. Trimming took 4 bases from V and 1 from J; bases not matched to a gene: 15. In germline, CDR1 is SGHRS, CDR2 YFSETQ. The CDR3 runs 20 residues.

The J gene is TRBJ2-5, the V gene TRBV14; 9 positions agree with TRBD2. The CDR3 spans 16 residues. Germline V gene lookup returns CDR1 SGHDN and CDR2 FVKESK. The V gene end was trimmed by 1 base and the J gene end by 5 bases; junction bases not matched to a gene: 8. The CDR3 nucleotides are TGTGCCAGCAGCCAAGTCAGCGGGGGGCCGTGGGAGACCCAGTACTTC. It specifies CASSQVSGGPWETQYF.

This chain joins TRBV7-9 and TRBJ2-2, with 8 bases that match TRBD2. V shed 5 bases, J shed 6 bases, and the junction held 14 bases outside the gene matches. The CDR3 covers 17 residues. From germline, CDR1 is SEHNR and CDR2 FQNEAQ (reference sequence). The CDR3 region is CASSQRLSGGAPGELFF. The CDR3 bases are TGTGCCAGCAGCCAAAGACTGTCGGGGGGGGCCCCCGGGGAGCTGTTTTTT.

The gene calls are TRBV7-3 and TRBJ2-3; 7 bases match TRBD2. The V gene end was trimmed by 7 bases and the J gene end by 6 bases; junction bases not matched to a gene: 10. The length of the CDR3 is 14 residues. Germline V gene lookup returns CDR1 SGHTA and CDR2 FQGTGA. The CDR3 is CASTRSGDGDTQYF. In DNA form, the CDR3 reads TGTGCCAGCACCCGAAGCGGGGATGGGGATACGCAGTATTTT.

The CDR3 DNA reads as TGTGCCAGCAGTGATGGAGGGCGCGGCCCCTACAATGAGCAGTTCTTC. It specifies CASSDGGRGPYNEQFF. The chain recombines TRBV2 with TRBJ2-1; a weak D match, TRBD2 (6 bases). With 3 bases removed from V and 2 bases from J, the gap between germline ends came to 14 bases. Per the germline V gene, CDR1 is SNHLY and CDR2 is FYNNEI. The CDR3 is 16 amino acids. The whole variable domain, remainder taken from reference TRBV2 and TRBJ2-1, is EPEVTQTPSHQVTQMGQEVILRCVPISNHLYFYWYRQILGQKVEFLVSFYNNEISEKSEIFDDQFSVERPDGSNFTLKIRSTKLEDSAMYFCASSDGGRGPYNEQFFGPGTRLTVL.

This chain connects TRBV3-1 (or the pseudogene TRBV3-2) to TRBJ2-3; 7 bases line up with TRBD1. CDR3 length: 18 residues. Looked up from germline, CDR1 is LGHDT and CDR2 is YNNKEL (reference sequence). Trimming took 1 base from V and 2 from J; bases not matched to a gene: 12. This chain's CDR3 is CASSQAYPGTDYTDTQYF. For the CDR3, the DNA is TGTGCCAGCAGCCAAGCTTATCCCGGGACAGACTACACAGATACGCAGTATTTT.

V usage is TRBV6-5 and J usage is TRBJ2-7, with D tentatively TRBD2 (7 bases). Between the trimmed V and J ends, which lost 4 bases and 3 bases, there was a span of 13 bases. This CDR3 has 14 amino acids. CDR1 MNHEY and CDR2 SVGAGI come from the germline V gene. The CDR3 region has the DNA TGTGCCAGCAGTTCTGGGGGCGGGGGCTACGAGCAGTACTTC. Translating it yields CASSSGGGGYEQYF.

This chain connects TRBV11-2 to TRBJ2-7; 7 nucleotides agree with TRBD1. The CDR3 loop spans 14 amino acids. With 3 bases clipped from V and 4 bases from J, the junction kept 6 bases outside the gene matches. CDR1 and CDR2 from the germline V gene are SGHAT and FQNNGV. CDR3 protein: CASSLGTALYEQYF. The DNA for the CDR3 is TGTGCCAGCAGCTTGGGGACAGCCCTATACGAGCAGTACTTC.

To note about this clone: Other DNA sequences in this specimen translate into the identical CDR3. The CDR3 is CASSYGGENTEAFF. The CDR3 DNA follows: TGTGCCAGCAGTTACGGCGGAGAGAACACTGAAGCTTTCTTT. The V call is TRBV6-5, the J call TRBJ1-1; D gene uncertain. With 2 bases removed from V and 1 base from J, the gap between germline ends came to 8 bases. The CDR3 is made up of 14 amino acids. Germline V gene lookup returns CDR1 MNHEY and CDR2 SVGAGI.

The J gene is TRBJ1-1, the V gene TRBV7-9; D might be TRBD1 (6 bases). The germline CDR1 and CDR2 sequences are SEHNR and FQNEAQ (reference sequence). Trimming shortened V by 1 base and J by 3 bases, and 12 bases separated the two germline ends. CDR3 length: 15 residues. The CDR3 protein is CASSLGAGADTEAFF. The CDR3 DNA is TGTGCCAGCAGCTTAGGGGCAGGGGCGGACACTGAAGCTTTCTTT.

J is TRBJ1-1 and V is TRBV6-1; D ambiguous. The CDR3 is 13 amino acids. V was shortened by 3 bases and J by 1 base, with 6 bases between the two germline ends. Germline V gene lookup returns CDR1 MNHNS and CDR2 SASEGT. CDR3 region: CASSDNWNTEAFF. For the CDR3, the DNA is TGTGCCAGCAGTGACAACTGGAACACTGAAGCTTTCTTT.

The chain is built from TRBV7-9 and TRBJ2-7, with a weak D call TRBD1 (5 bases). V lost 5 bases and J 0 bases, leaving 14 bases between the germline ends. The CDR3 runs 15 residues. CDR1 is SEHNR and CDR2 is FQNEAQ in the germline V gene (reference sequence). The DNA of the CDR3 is TGTGCCAGCAGCCCCGGGTGGACAATCTCCTACGAGCAGTACTTC. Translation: CASSPGWTISYEQYF.

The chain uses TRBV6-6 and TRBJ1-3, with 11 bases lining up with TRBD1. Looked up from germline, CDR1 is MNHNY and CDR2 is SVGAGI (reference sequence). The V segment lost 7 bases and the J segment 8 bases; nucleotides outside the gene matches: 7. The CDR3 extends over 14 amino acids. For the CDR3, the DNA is TGTGCCAGCATTACCGGGACAGGGGGGTACACCATATATTTT. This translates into CASITGTGGYTIYF.

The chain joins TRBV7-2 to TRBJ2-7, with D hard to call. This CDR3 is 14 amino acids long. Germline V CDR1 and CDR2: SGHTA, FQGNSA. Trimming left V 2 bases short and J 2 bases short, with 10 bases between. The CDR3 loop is CASSLSALTYEQYF. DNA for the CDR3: TGTGCCAGCAGCTTAAGCGCACTTACCTACGAGCAGTACTTC. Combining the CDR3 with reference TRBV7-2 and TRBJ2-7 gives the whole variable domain GAGVSQSPSNKVTEKGKDVELRCDPISGHTALYWYRQSLGQGLEFLIYFQGNSAPDKSGLPSDRFSAERTGGSVSTLTIQRTQQEDSAVYLCASSLSALTYEQYFGPGTRLTVT.

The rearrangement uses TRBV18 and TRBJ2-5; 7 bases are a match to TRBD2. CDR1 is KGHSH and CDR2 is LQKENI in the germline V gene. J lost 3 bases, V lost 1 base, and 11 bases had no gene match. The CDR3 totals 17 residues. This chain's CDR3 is CASSPRTPRAGEETQYF. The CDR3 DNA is TGTGCCAGCTCACCACGGACCCCTAGGGCGGGAGAAGAGACCCAGTACTTC.

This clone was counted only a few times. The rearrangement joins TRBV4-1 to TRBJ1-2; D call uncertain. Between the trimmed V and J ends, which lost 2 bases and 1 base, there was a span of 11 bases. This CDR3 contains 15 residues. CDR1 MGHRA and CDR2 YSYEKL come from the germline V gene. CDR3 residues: CASSQQMDFNYGYTF. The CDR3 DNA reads TGCGCCAGCAGCCAACAAATGGACTTTAACTATGGCTACACCTTC.